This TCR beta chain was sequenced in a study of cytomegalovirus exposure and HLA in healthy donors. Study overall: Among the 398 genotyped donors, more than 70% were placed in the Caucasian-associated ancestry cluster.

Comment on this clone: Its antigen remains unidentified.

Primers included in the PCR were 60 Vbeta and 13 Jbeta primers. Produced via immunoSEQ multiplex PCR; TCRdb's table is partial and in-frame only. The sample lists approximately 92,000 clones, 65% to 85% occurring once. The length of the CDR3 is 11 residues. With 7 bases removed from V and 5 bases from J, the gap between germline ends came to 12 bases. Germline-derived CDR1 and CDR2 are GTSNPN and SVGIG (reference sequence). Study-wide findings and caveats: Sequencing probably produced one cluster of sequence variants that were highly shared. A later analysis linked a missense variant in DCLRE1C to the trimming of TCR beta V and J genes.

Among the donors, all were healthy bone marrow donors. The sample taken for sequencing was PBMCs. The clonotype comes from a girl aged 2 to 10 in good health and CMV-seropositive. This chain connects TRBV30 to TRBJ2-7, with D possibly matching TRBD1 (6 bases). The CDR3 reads CALPRGHEQYF. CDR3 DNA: TGTGCCTTACCCAGGGGCCACGAGCAGTACTTC.